A selection of T cell receptor beta chains follows, all from one sample in a study of CXCR3-negative and CXCR3-positive naive CD8 T cells. From the 5' RACE reads, TCRdb lists one entry per CDR3 protein and no DNA. Across some 140,000 distinct CDR3 sequences, the top ten clones capture about 0.44% of the sample. Sequencing was performed on naive CXCR3+ CD8+ T cells from blood. All receptors derive from a human donor in good health. Some clones in this sample may be carry-over from other donors' samples. The CDR3 runs from the conserved cysteine through the conserved F or W.

V	J	CDR3
TRBV29-1	TRBJ1-2	CSVDSLQGGYTF
TRBV4-1	TRBJ2-7	CASSQDPPGRGRYEQYF
TRBV24-1	TRBJ2-2	CATSDRGAGELFF
TRBV7-9	TRBJ2-4	CASSTPRGAKNIQYF
TRBV5-5	TRBJ2-1	CASRPLANEQFF
TRBV12-3/TRBV12-4	TRBJ2-1	CASRPGGGSGGDEQFF
TRBV29-1	TRBJ2-7	CSVEGGTSPNYEQYF
TRBV4-1	TRBJ2-7	CASSLGSGPGEQYF
TRBV7-6	TRBJ2-2	CASSLTWAVAGGLNTGELFF
TRBV3-1	TRBJ2-7	CASSQLRGEQYF
TRBV6-4	TRBJ2-1	CASSDQYGDYNEQFF
TRBV19	TRBJ2-5	CASSIGALGTGETQYF
TRBV2	TRBJ2-3	CASSVGLAGTDTQYF
TRBV14	TRBJ2-7	CASSLNFPGQSPSFEQYF